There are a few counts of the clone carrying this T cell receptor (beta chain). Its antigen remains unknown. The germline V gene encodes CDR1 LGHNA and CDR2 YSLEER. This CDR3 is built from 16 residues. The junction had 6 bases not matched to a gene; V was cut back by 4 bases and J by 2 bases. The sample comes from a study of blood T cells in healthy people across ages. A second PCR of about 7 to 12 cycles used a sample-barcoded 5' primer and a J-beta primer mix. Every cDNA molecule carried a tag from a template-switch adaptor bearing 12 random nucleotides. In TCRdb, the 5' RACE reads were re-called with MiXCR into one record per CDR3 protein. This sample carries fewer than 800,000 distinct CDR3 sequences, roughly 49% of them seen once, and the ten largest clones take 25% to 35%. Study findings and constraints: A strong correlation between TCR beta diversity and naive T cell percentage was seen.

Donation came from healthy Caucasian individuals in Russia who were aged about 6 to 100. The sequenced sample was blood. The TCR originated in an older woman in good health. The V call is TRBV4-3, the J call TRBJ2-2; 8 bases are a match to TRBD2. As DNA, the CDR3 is TGCGCCAGCAGCCTTCTCAGCGGGAGCAACACCGGGGAGCTGTTTTTT. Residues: CASSLLSGSNTGELFF.